This T cell receptor (beta chain) stems from a study of T cells in Graves' hyperthyroidism and ophthalmopathy. TCR beta CDR3 regions were amplified from RNA. First-round RT-PCR targeting the TCR CDR3 was performed with the HTBI primer set. A single record per CDR3 protein comes from TCRdb applying MiXCR to the multiplex PCR reads. Here the sample spans 350,000 to 400,000 distinct CDR3 sequences, just under 15% being singletons. Per the germline V gene, CDR1 is DFQATT and CDR2 is SNEGSKA (reference sequence). The junction had 6 bases not matched to a gene; V was cut back by 6 bases and J by 7 bases. The CDR3 length is 14 residues.

Input material: blood. The TCR sequence derives from a woman aged 25-40 years with Graves' hyperthyroidism. V gene TRBV20-1 combines with J gene TRBJ2-1; TRBD2 aligns across 13 bases. CDR3 in DNA: TGCAGTGCCCCGGGACTAGCGGGAACTAATGAGCAGTTCTTC. Protein product: CSAPGLAGTNEQFF.